The TCR beta chain under discussion was sequenced for a study of cytotoxic CD8 clonotypes in ibrutinib-treated CLL (dated by TCRdb to the early 2020s). General notes on the study: In this cohort, about 15 patients were treatment-naive and about a dozen were relapsed/refractory, while about 17 had unmutated IGHV. Partial responses were observed in approximately 24 patients and complete responses in 2; after a median follow-up of 68 months, remission was maintained in roughly 15 patients and progression was observed in approximately 12. The response samples were drawn at a median of around eleven months into treatment, with a range of roughly 6 to 36 months. An average of 255,043 productive templates and approximately 90,000 productive rearrangements was obtained per sample. Of the 90 or so participants in the trial, 25 to 30 had longitudinal samples available. Cryopreserved peripheral blood mononuclear cells were collected at three points: before therapy, at response, and at either sustained remission or disease progression. Patients were still on ibrutinib when every remission and progressive disease sample was collected.

Study-wide findings and limitations: At baseline, clonality was higher than in age-matched healthy donors and showed a strong correlation with circulating CD8+ T-cell counts. At ibrutinib response clonality went up, during sustained remission it held steady, and at progression it dropped back toward baseline. Public clonotypes were rare and either shrank or stayed stable during treatment, and the rise in clonality at ibrutinib response reflected expansion of private clonotypes. Sustained-remission and progressing patients did not have matched sampling times, and lymph node repertoires were not examined.

Measured from the cysteine to the phenylalanine, the CDR3 is 16 residues long. This entry keeps only the CDR3 DNA: 48 bases, framed from base 1. CDR1 and CDR2 were assigned from the germline V gene as MDHEN and SYDVKM. The V and J ends are trimmed by 5 bases and 3 bases, leaving 16 bases between them. Each clonotype received, on average, 10x coverage in deep resolution sequencing performed on a MiSeq, where the target depth lay between 1 in 1 million and 1 in 200,000 T cells. The immunoSEQ hsTCRB Kit was used to generate TCR beta libraries. Per the authors' processing: Data were analyzed with ImmunoSEQ Data Assistant and ImmunoSEQ Analyzer, with V, D and J genes assigned per IMGT definitions. Clonality was computed as one minus normalized Shannon entropy of productive rearrangement frequencies, ranging from 0 to 1. Public clonotype analysis was restricted to overrepresented clonotypes comprising at least 0.05% of each patient's repertoire. Some 13 age-matched healthy donor repertoires from immuneACCESS served as clonality controls. The clones in this table, taken by TCRdb from immuneACCESS, are in-frame only. Not every clone is retained; where verified, under half of the shortfall comes from an unresolved V gene, and the cause of the rest is unknown. The V and J calls and clone size were taken over from that table, and D and trimming were inferred from the DNA. The sample table shows nearly 85,000 clones, and around 79% are seen once. Roughly 4.8% of the sample is taken by the ten largest.

Worth noting for this clone: This clone's antigen is unknown. Within one base of it there is no much larger clone, and no base qualities were kept.

Reading the label with the study, this specimen's time point is: eleven to twelve months on ibrutinib. For TCR beta library preparation, around 2.1 micrograms of genomic DNA were extracted from the cryopreserved PBMCs. Longitudinal blood samples from CLL patients receiving ibrutinib monotherapy were subjected to high-throughput TCR beta sequencing. The patients took part in an open-label, single-center phase 2 trial of ibrutinib monotherapy. The sequenced sample was PBMCs, obtained after 12 months of ibrutinib treatment. This clonotype originated in a human donor with chronic lymphocytic leukemia. This receptor chain uses TRBV28 and TRBJ1-4; TRBD1 could be the D gene, as 5 bases match. The bases read TGTGCCAGCAGTACCACCGGGACCCCAGCTAATGAAAAACTGTTTTTT. The resulting protein is CASSTTGTPANEKLFF.